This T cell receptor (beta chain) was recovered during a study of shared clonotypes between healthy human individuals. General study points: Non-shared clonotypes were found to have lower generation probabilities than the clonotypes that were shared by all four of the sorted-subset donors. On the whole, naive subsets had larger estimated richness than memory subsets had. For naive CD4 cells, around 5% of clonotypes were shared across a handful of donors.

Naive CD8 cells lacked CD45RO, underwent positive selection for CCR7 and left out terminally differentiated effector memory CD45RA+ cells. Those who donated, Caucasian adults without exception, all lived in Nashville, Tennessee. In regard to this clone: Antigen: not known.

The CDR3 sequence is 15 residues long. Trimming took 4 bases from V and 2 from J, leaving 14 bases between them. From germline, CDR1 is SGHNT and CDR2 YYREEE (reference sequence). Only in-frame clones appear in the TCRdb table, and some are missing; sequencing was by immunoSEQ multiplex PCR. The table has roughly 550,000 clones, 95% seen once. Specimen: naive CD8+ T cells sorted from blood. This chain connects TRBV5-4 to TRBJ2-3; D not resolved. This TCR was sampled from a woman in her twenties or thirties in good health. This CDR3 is CASSLLVASTDTQYF. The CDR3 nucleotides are TGTGCCAGCAGCCTTTTGGTGGCGTCCACAGATACGCAGTATTTT.